This T cell receptor (beta chain) came from a study of Graves' ophthalmopathy and Graves' hyperthyroidism. Study-wide points: The model's prediction of ophthalmopathy progression had 70.59% sensitivity and around 77% specificity.

New diagnoses, under 2 months' duration, and ages 18 to 65 characterized the hyperthyroidism patients. Amplification of TCR beta CDR3 regions used RNA transcripts. First-round RT-PCR used HTBI primers; second-round multiplex PCR followed. TCRdb independently ran MiXCR on the multiplex PCR reads; one entry per CDR3 protein. The sample carries 1 million to 1.3 million distinct CDR3 sequences, roughly two fifths recorded once. The CDR3 consists of 14 residues. In germline, CDR1 is MDHEN, CDR2 SYDVKM. Trimming took off 3 bases at V and 2 bases at J, with 10 bases between the two ends. For this clonotype: Its antigen is not identified.

The TCR originated in an adult man with Graves' hyperthyroidism. Sequencing was done on a sample of peripheral blood or thyroid tissue (not recorded which). The rearrangement links TRBV28 to TRBJ1-2, with D possibly matching TRBD1 (6 bases). CDR3 in amino acids: CASSFPGVNYGYTF. The CDR3 coding sequence is TGTGCCAGCAGTTTTCCAGGGGTAAACTATGGCTACACCTTC.